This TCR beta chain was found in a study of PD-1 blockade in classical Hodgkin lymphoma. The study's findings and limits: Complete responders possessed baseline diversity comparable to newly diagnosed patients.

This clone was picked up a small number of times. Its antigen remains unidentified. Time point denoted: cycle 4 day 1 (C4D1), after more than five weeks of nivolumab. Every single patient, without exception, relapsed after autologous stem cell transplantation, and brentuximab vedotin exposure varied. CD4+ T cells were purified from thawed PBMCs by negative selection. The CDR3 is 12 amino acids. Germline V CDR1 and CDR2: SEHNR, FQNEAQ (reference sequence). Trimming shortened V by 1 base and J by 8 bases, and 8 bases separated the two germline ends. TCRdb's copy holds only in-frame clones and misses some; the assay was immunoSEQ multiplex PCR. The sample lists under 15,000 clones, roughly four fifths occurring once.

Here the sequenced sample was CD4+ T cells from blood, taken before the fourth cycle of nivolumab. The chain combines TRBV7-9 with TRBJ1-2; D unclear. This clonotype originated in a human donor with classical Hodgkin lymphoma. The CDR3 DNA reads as TGTGCCAGCAGCTTAGATAGGGAGGGCTACACCTTC. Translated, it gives CASSLDREGYTF.